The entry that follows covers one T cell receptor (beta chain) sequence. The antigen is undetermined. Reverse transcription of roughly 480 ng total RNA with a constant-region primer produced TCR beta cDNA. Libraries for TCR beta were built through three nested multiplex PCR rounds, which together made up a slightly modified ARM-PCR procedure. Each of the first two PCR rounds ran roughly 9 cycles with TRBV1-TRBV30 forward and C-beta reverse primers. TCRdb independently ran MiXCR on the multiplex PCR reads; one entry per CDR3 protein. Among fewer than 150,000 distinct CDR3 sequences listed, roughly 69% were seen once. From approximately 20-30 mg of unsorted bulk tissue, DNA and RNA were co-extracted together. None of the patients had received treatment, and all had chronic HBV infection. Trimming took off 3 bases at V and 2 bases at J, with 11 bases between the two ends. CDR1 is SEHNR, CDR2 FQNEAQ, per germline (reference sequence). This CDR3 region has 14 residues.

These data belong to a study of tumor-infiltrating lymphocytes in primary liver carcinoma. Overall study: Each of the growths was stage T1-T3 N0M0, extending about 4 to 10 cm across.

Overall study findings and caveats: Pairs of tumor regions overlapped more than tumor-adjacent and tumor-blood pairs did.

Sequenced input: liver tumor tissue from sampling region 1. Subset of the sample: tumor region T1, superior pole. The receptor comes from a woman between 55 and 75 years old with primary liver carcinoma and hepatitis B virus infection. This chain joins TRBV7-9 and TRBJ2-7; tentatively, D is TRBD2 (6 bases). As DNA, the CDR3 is TGTGCCAGCAGCTTTACTAGCTGGACCTACGAGCAGTACTTC. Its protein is CASSFTSWTYEQYF.